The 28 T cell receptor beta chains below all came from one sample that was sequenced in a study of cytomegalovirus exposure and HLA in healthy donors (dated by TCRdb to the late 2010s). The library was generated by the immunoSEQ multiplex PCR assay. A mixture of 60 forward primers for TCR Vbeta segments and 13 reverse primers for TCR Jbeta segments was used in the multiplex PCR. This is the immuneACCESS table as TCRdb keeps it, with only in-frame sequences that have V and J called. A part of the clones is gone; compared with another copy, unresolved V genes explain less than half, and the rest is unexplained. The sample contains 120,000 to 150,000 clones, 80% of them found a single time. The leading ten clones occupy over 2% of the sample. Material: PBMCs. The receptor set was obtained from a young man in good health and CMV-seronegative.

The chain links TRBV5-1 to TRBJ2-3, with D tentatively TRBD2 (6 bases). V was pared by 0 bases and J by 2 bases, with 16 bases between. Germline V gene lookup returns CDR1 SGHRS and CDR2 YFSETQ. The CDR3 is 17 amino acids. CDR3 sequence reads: CASSLAFSAGLTDTQYF. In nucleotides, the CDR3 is TGCGCCAGCAGCTTGGCATTTTCGGCGGGGCTCACAGATACGCAGTATTTT.

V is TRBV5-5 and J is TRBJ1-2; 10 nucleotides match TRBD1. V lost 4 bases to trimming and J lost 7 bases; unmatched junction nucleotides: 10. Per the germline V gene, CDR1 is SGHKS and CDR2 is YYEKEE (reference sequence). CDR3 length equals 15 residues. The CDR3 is CASSPLVDRGLGYTF. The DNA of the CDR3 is TGTGCCAGCAGCCCTTTGGTTGACAGGGGGCTTGGCTACACCTTC.

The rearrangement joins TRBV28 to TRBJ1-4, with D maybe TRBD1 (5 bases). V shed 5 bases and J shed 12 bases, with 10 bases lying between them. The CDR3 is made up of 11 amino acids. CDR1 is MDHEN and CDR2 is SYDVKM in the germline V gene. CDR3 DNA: TGTGCCAGCAGTACCCAGGGTCAACTGTTTTTT. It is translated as CASSTQGQLFF.

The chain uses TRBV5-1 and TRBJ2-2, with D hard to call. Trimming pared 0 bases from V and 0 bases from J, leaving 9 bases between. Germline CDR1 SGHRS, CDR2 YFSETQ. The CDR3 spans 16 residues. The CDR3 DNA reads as TGCGCCAGCAGCTTGGTCGGAGATTCGAACACCGGGGAGCTGTTTTTT. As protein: CASSLVGDSNTGELFF.

The CDR3 loop reads CASSDPLTSGGDTGANVLTF. The CDR3 nucleotides read TGTGCCAGCAGTGACCCCCTGACTAGCGGGGGCGATACTGGGGCCAACGTCCTGACTTTC. This chain connects TRBV9 to TRBJ2-6; TRBD2 aligns across 12 bases. Germline assignment: CDR1 SGDLS and CDR2 YYNGEE. Unmatched junction bases numbered 14, after V lost 5 bases and J lost 2 bases. The length of the CDR3 is 20 residues. Together with reference TRBV9 and TRBJ2-6, the CDR3 gives the full variable domain: DSGVTQTPKHLITATGQRVTLRCSPRSGDLSVYWYQQSLDQGLQFLIQYYNGEERAKGNILERFSAQQFPDLHSELNLSSLELGDSALYFCASSDPLTSGGDTGANVLTFGAGSRLTVL.

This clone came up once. The CDR3 nucleotides are TGTGCCAGCAGCCCCCGGAGCTCCTACGAGCAGTACTTC. This translates into CASSPRSSYEQYF. The V gene is TRBV7-9, the J gene TRBJ2-7; D gene unclear. V was trimmed by 5 bases and J by 0 bases, leaving 8 bases between them. From germline, CDR1 is SEHNR and CDR2 FQNEAQ (reference sequence). CDR3 length: 13 amino acids.

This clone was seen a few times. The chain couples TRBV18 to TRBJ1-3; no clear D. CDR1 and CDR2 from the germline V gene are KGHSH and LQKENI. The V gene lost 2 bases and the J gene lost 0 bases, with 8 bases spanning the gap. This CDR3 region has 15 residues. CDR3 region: CASSPVEDSGNTIYF. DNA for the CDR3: TGTGCCAGCTCACCAGTAGAGGACTCTGGAAACACCATATATTTT.

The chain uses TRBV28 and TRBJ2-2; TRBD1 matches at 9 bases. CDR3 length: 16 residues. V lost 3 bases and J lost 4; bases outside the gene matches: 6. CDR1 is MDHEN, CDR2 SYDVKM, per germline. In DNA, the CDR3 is TGTGCCAGCAGTTTCTGGGGACAGGGAGCCACCGGGGAGCTGTTTTTT. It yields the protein CASSFWGQGATGELFF.

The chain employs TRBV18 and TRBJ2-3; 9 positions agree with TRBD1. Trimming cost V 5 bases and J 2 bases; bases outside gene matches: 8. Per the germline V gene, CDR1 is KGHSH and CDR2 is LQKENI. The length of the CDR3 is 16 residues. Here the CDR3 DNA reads TGTGCCAGCTCAGCAACAGGGGGCCTTCCCACAGATACGCAGTATTTT. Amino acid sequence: CASSATGGLPTDTQYF.

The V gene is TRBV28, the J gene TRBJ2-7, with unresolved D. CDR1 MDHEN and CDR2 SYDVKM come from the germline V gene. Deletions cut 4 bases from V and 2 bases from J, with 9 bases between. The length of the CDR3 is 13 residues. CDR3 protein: CASSSGPTYEQYF. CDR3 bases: TGTGCCAGCAGTTCCGGTCCCACCTACGAGCAGTACTTC.

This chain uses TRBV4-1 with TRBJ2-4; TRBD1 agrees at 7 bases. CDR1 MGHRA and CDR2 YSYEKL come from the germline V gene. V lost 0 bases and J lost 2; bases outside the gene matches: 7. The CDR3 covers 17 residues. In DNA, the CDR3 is TGCGCCAGCAGCCAAGATTTTACAGGGGCCCCCAAAAACATTCAGTACTTC. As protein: CASSQDFTGAPKNIQYF.

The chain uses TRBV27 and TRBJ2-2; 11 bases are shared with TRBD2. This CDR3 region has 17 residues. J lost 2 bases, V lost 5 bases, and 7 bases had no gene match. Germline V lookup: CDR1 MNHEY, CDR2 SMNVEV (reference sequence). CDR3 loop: CASSPTGLAVNTGELFF. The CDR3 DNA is TGTGCCAGCAGTCCCACGGGACTAGCGGTCAACACCGGGGAGCTGTTTTTT.

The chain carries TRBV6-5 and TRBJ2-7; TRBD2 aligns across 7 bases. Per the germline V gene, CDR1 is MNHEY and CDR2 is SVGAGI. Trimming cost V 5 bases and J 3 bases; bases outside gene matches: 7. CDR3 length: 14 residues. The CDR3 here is CASSSGTTIYEQYF. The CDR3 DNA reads TGTGCCAGCAGTAGCGGGACCACCATCTACGAGCAGTACTTC.

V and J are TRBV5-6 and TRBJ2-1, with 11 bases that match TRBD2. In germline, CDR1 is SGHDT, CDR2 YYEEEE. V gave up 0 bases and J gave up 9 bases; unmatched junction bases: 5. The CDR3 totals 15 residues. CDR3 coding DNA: TGTGCCAGCAGCTTGGTCATAGCGGGGGGGTCTGAGCAGTTCTTC. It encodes CASSLVIAGGSEQFF.

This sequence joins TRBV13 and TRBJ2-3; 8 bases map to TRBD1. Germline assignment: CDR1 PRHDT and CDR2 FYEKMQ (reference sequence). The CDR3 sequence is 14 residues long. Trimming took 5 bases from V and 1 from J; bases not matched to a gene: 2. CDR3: CASSGQGGTDTQYF. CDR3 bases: TGTGCCAGCAGCGGACAGGGCGGCACAGATACGCAGTATTTT.

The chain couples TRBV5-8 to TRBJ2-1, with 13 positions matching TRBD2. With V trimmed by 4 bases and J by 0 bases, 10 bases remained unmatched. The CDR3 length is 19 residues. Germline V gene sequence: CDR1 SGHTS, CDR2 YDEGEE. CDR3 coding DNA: TGTGCCAGCAGCCGGACTAGCGGGAGAGCTTGGAGCTCCTACAATGAGCAGTTCTTC. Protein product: CASSRTSGRAWSSYNEQFF.

The DNA for the CDR3 is TGCGCCAGCAGTGGGGACAGGGGATCCTACAATGAGCAGTTCTTC. Translating gives CASSGDRGSYNEQFF. This chain connects TRBV10-2 to TRBJ2-1; 10 bases align to TRBD1. V was clipped by 4 bases and J by 1 base; unmatched bases: 1. CDR3 length equals 15 residues. Germline V lookup: CDR1 WSHSY, CDR2 SAAADI.

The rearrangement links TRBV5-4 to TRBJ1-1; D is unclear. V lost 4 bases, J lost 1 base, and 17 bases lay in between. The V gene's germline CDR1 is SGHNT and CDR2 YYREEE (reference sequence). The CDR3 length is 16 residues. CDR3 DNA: TGTGCCAGCAGCCCGGAGCTCCGGCGGAAGAACACTGAAGCTTTCTTT. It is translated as CASSPELRRKNTEAFF.

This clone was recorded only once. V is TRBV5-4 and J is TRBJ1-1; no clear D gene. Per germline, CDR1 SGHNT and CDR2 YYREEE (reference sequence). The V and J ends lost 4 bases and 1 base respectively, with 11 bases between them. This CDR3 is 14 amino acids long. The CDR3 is CASSSVVSNTEAFF. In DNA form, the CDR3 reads TGTGCCAGCAGCAGTGTAGTCTCGAACACTGAAGCTTTCTTT.

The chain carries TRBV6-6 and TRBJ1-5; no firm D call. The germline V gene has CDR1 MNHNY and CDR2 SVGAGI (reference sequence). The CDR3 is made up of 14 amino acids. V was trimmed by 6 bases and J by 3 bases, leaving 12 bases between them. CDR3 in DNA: TGTGCCAGCAGCCACCGGTTGTCCAATCAGCCCCAGCATTTT. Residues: CASSHRLSNQPQHF.

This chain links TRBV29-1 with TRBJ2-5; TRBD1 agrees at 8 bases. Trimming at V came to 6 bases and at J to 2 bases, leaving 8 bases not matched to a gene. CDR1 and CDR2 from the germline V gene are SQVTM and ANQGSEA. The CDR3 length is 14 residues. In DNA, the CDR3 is TGCAGCGTGCGCGAGGGGGACAGGCAAGAGACCCAGTACTTC. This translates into CSVREGDRQETQYF.

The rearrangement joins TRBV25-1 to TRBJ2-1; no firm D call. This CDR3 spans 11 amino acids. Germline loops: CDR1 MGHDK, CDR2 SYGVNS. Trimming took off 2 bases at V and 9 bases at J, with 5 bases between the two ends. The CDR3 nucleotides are TGTGCCAGCAGTGAAAACACTGAGCAGTTCTTC. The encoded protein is CASSENTEQFF.

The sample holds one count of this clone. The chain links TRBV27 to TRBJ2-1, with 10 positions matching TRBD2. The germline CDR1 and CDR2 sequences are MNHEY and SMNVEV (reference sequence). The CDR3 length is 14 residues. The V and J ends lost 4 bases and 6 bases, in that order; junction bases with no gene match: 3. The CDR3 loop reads CASSSLAGFNEQFF. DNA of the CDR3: TGTGCCAGCAGTTCACTAGCGGGGTTCAATGAGCAGTTCTTC.

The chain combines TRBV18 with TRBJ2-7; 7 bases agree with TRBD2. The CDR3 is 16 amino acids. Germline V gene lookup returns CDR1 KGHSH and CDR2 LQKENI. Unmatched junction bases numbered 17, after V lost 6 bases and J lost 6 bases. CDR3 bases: TGTGCCAGCTCCCCGATGATGAGGGGAGGGAGTGGCGAGCAGTACTTC. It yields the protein CASSPMMRGGSGEQYF.

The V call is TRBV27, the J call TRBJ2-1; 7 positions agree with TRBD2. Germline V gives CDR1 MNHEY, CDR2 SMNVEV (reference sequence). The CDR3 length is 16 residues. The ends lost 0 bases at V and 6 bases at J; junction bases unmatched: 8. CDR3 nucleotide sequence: TGTGCCAGCAGTTTATCGAATTTTTGGGGGGGCAATGAGCAGTTCTTC. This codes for CASSLSNFWGGNEQFF.

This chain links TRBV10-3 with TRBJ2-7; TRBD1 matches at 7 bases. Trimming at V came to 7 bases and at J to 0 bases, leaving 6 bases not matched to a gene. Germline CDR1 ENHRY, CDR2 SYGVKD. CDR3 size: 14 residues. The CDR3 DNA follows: TGTGCCATCACCGGGACAGATAACTCCTACGAGCAGTACTTC. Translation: CAITGTDNSYEQYF.

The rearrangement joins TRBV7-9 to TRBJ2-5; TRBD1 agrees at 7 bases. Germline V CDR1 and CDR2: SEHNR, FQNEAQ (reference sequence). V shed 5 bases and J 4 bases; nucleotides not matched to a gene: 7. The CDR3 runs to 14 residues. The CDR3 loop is CASSDRELGETQYF. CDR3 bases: TGTGCCAGCAGCGACAGGGAATTAGGAGAGACCCAGTACTTC.

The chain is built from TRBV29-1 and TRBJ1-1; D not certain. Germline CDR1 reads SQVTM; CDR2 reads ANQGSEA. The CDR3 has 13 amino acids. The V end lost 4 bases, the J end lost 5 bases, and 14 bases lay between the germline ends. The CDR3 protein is CSVATGKGTEAFF. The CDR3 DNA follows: TGCAGCGTTGCTACGGGGAAGGGTACTGAAGCTTTCTTT.